This entry concerns a single T cell receptor beta chain. V lost 6 bases and J 1 base, leaving 9 bases between the germline ends. The CDR3 has 14 residues. Germline V CDR1 and CDR2: MNHEY, SMNVEV (reference sequence). These data are taken from a study of T cell changes during pregnancy in multiple sclerosis. Profiled with immunoSEQ multiplex PCR; TCRdb holds only in-frame clones, not every one. The profile shows approximately 72,000 clones, more than 85% of them singletons. The receptor was derived from a female donor in good health, enrolled as a control in a pregnancy study. The chain recombines TRBV27 with TRBJ2-2; tentatively, D is TRBD1 (6 bases). The source was peripheral blood, collected in the first trimester of pregnancy. The CDR3 DNA sequence: TGTGCCAGCAGGAAGACAGGGAACACCGGGGAGCTGTTTTTT. Its translation: CASRKTGNTGELFF.